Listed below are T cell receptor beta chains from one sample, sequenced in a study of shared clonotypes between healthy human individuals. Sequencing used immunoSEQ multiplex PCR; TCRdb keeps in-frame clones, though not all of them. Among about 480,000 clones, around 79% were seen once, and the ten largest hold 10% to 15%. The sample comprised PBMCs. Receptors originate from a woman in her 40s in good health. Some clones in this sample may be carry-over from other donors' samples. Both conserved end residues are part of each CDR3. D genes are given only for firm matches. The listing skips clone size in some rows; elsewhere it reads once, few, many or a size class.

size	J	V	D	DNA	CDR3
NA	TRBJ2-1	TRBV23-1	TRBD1	TGCGCCAGCAGTCCCCTTCGGGACAGGATCTACAATGAGCAGTTCTTC	CASSPLRDRIYNEQFF
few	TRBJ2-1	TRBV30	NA	TGTGCCTGGAGAAGCAAAGGGGGATACAATGAGCAGTTCTTC	CAWRSKGGYNEQFF
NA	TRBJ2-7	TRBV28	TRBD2	TGTGCCAGCAGGCCACCCGGACTAGCGGGGCCCTACGAGCAGTACTTC	CASRPPGLAGPYEQYF
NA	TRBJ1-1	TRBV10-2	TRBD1	TGCGCCAGCAGGGGAGGGGGGCAGGGGGATACTGAAGCTTTCTTT	CASRGGGQGDTEAFF
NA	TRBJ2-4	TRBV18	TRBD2	TGTGCCAGCTCAACTAGCGGGGGGGAAAACATTCAGTACTTC	CASSTSGGENIQYF
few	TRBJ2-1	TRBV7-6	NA	TGTGCCAGCAGCTTGGACCCTAGCAGCGATGAGCAGTTCTTC	CASSLDPSSDEQFF
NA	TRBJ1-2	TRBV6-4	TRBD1	TGTGCCAGCAGTGATAGGCAGGGGGCACGTGGCTACACCTTC	CASSDRQGARGYTF
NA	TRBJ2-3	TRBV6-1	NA	TGTGCCAGCAGTGAACAACATGGACAGAGCACAGATACGCAGTATTTT	CASSEQHGQSTDTQYF
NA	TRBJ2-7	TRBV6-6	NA	TGTGCCACTCTGCCTCGGGGCGGAACCTACGAGCAGTACTTC	CATLPRGGTYEQYF
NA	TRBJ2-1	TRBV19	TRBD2	TGTGCCAGTAGTATCTACCTTGGCGGGAGATTGAGTGAGCAGTTCTTC	CASSIYLGGRLSEQFF
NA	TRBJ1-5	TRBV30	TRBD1	TGTGCCTGCCAGACAGGGGAAGGGCAGCCCCAGCATTTT	CACQTGEGQPQHF
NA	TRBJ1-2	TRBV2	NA	TGTGCCAGCAGTGACATACTTAACTATGGCTACACCTTC	CASSDILNYGYTF
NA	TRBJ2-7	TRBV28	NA	TGTGCCAGCACACGGACTACCTCCTACGAGCAGTACTTC	CASTRTTSYEQYF
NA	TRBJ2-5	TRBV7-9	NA	TGTGCCAGCAGCTCGGCCGTACAATCCGGGTACCAAGAGACCCAGTACTTC	CASSSAVQSGYQETQYF
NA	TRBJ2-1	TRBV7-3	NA	TGTGCCAGCAGCTTATTGGGGGCGGCCTCCTACAATGAGCAGTTCTTC	CASSLLGAASYNEQFF
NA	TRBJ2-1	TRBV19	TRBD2	TGTGCCAGTAGTATTGTAGCGGGCAGGCCCCACAATGAGCAGTTCTTC	CASSIVAGRPHNEQFF
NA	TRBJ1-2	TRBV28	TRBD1	TGTGCCAGCAGTTTAGGGACAGGCATCTATGGCTACACCTTC	CASSLGTGIYGYTF
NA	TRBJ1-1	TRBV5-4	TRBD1	TGTGCCAGCAGCTGGGGACAGGGGGACACTGAAGCTTTCTTT	CASSWGQGDTEAFF
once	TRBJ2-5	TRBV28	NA	TGTGCCAGCAGTTTCTTTTTCCGGGGCAGCTCGGAGACCCAGTACTTC	CASSFFFRGSSETQYF
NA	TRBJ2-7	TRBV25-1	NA	TGTGCCAGCAGTGACTACGGGAGCTCCTACGAGCAGTACTTC	CASSDYGSSYEQYF
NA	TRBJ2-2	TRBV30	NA	TGTGCCTGGAGAGCACCCTTGGCGAACACCGGGGAGCTGTTTTTT	CAWRAPLANTGELFF
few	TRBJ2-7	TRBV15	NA	TGTGCCACCAGCCGACAGAGAGAGGGAGTTTACGAGCAGTACTTC	CATSRQREGVYEQYF
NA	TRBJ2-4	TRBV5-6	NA	TGTGCCAGCAGCTTTCCGTCCAGGTCAGGCAAAAACATTCAGTACTTC	CASSFPSRSGKNIQYF
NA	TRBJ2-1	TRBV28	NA	TGTGCCAGCAGTTTTGGGACTCCCACCCGTGAGCAGTTCTTC	CASSFGTPTREQFF
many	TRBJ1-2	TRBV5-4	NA	TGTGCCAGCAGCTTTGGGGGGGTCCCTCTTGACTATGGCTACACCTTC	CASSFGGVPLDYGYTF
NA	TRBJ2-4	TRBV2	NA	TGTGCCAGCAGCAAACAGGGACAAGCCAAAAACATTCAGTACTTC	CASSKQGQAKNIQYF
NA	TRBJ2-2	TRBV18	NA	TGTGCCAGCTCACCGGGACACATCACCGGGGAGCTGTTTTTT	CASSPGHITGELFF
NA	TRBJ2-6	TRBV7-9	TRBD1	TGTGCCAGCAGCTTAGCGGGGACAGGGAGTGCTGGGGCCAACGTCCTGACTTTC	CASSLAGTGSAGANVLTF
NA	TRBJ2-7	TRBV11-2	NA	TGTGCCAGCAGTCCCCAGAACCTCTACGAGCAGTACTTC	CASSPQNLYEQYF
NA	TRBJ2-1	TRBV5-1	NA	TGCGCCAGCAGCCCGGACGTGCCAGGTGAGCAGTTCTTC	CASSPDVPGEQFF
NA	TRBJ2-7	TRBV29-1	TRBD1	TGCAGCGTTCCAACCGGGACAGGACCTTACGAGCAGTACTTC	CSVPTGTGPYEQYF
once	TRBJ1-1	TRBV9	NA	TGTGCCAGCAGCGCCGGGCGTTTCGGCACTGAAGCTTTCTTT	CASSAGRFGTEAFF
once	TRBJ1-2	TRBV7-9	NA	TGTGCCAGCAGCTCCCTCGAGGCGTGGGGCTACACCTTC	CASSSLEAWGYTF
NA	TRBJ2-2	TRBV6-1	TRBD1	TGTGCCAGCAGGGGGACAGTGAACACCGGGGAGCTGTTTTTT	CASRGTVNTGELFF
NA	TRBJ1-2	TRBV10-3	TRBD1	TGTGCCATCAGGGCTGGATGGACAGGGAGAAGAGTCAGTGGCTACACCTTC	CAIRAGWTGRRVSGYTF
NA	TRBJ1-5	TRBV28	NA	TGTGCCAGCAGTCTAACTGCACGTCAGCCCCAGCATTTT	CASSLTARQPQHF
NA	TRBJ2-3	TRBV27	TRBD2	TGTGCCAGCAGTGTAAGACTAGCGGGACCCACAGATACGCAGTATTTT	CASSVRLAGPTDTQYF
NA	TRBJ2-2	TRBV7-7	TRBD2	TGTGCTAGCAGCTTTAGACTAGCGGGAAACACCGGGGAGCTGTTTTTT	CASSFRLAGNTGELFF